A single sample is the source of the 20 T cell receptor beta chains below, sequenced in a study of cytomegalovirus exposure and HLA in healthy donors. Primers: 60 Vbeta forward and 13 Jbeta reverse. The assay was immunoSEQ multiplex PCR, and TCRdb's table has in-frame clones only and misses some. Counted here are over 150,000 clones, more than 60% occurring once; the ten biggest clones make up 4.3%. Sequencing was done on a sample of PBMCs. These receptors originate from a man aged 35 to 55 in good health and CMV-seronegative.

This clone appeared a single time. This sequence joins TRBV7-6 and TRBJ2-2; 12 positions agree with TRBD2. Germline V gene data show CDR1 as SGHVS and CDR2 as FNYEAQ. The junction had 8 bases not matched to a gene; V was cut back by 0 bases and J by 6 bases. This CDR3 is 18 amino acids long. The CDR3 is CASSLAASGGAAAGELFF. The DNA of the CDR3 is TGTGCCAGCAGCTTAGCGGCTAGCGGGGGGGCCGCGGCCGGGGAGCTGTTTTTT.

This clone has only one observation. The chain uses TRBV6-5 and TRBJ2-6, with D unclear. Trimming left V 0 bases short and J 1 base short, with 7 bases between. Per the germline V gene, CDR1 is MNHEY and CDR2 is SVGAGI. This CDR3 has 16 residues. The CDR3: CASSYSLQSGANVLTF. The CDR3 DNA reads as TGTGCCAGCAGTTACTCCTTGCAGTCTGGGGCCAACGTCCTGACTTTC.

The chain carries TRBV30 and TRBJ2-2; a weak D match, TRBD2 (6 bases). V lost 4 bases and J lost 7, with 10 bases in between. CDR3 size: 12 residues. Germline CDR1 reads GTSNPN; CDR2 reads SVGIG (reference sequence). CDR3 residues: CAWTRGYGELFF. CDR3 sequence (DNA): TGTGCCTGGACCCGGGGGTACGGGGAGCTGTTTTTT.

This chain links TRBV30 with TRBJ2-7; D call uncertain. From germline, CDR1 is GTSNPN and CDR2 SVGIG (reference sequence). The V gene lost 0 bases and the J gene lost 4 bases, with 7 bases spanning the gap. The CDR3 has 12 amino acids. CDR3 region: CAWSVLPYEQYF. CDR3 nucleotides: TGTGCCTGGAGTGTACTTCCATACGAGCAGTACTTC.

This rearrangement joins TRBV27 to TRBJ2-5, with 8 bases identical to TRBD1. V lost 5 bases and J lost 5; bases outside the gene matches: 10. The CDR3 sequence is 15 residues long. CDR1 and CDR2 from the germline V gene are MNHEY and SMNVEV (reference sequence). CDR3 amino acids: CASSAETGAVETQYF. The CDR3 nucleotides read TGTGCCAGCAGTGCCGAGACAGGGGCAGTGGAGACCCAGTACTTC.

V and J are TRBV5-1 and TRBJ2-7; 8 bases map to TRBD1. This CDR3 region has 15 residues. Per germline, CDR1 SGHRS and CDR2 YFSETQ. The J segment lost 1 base and the V segment lost 0 bases, leaving 3 bases of the junction unmatched. For the CDR3, the DNA is TGCGCCAGCAGCTTGGACAGGGGGGAATCCTACGAGCAGTACTTC. This encodes CASSLDRGESYEQYF. Supplemented by reference TRBV5-1 and TRBJ2-7, the full variable domain reads KAGVTQTPRYLIKTRGQQVTLSCSPISGHRSVSWYQQTPGQGLQFLFEYFSETQRNKGNFPGRFSGRQFSNSRSEMNVSTLELGDSALYLCASSLDRGESYEQYFGPGTRLTVT.

The chain joins TRBV28 to TRBJ2-7; maybe TRBD2 (5 bases). Trimming took off 3 bases at V and 5 bases at J, with 14 bases between the two ends. CDR1 and CDR2 (germline): MDHEN, SYDVKM. CDR3 length: 14 residues. For the CDR3, the DNA is TGTGCCAGCAGTTTGGGCGGACTTCCCAACGAGCAGTACTTC. This sequence encodes CASSLGGLPNEQYF.

The V call is TRBV7-2, the J call TRBJ1-6, with D perhaps TRBD1 (6 bases). Germline CDR1 SGHTA, CDR2 FQGNSA. There are 15 residues in the CDR3. The V and J ends lost 5 bases and 6 bases respectively, with 14 bases between them. The CDR3, as DNA: TGTGCCAGCAGCACAATTTCAGGGGTTAATTCACCCCTCCACTTT. Translating gives CASSTISGVNSPLHF.

The rearrangement uses TRBV5-8 and TRBJ2-7; 7 bases map to TRBD2. Germline loops: CDR1 SGHTS, CDR2 YDEGEE. Unmatched junction bases numbered 17, after V lost 5 bases and J lost 3 bases. The CDR3 is made up of 17 amino acids. CDR3 coding DNA: TGTGCCAGCAGTTTCGGGGGGTCTGCCTACTACGGCTACGAGCAGTACTTC. This translates into CASSFGGSAYYGYEQYF.

This clone has just a few counts. The V and J genes are TRBV5-4 and TRBJ1-2, with D tentatively TRBD1 (5 bases). The CDR3 has 12 residues. V lost 3 bases and J 8 bases, leaving 11 bases between the germline ends. The V gene's germline CDR1 is SGHNT and CDR2 YYREEE (reference sequence). The CDR3 sequence: CASSSEGRGYTF. The CDR3 bases are TGTGCCAGCAGCTCGGAGGGGAGAGGCTACACCTTC.

This sequence joins TRBV5-5 and TRBJ2-3; 8 bases are a match to TRBD1. This CDR3 is 16 amino acids long. The germline V gene has CDR1 SGHKS and CDR2 YYEKEE (reference sequence). J gave up 2 bases and V 4 bases, and 9 bases lay outside the gene matches. For the CDR3, the DNA is TGTGCCAGCAGCGTGCCAGACAGGGGCTACACAGATACGCAGTATTTT. Its translation: CASSVPDRGYTDTQYF.

The chain uses TRBV5-1 and TRBJ1-6; TRBD1 agrees at 9 bases. The V and J ends lost 3 bases and 7 bases, in that order; junction bases with no gene match: 5. CDR3 length equals 15 residues. The V gene's germline CDR1 is SGHRS and CDR2 YFSETQ. CDR3: CASSSGQGDNSPLHF. The CDR3 nucleotides are TGCGCCAGCAGCTCGGGACAGGGCGACAATTCACCCCTCCACTTT. The complete variable domain, with remaining parts taken from reference TRBV5-1 and TRBJ1-6, reads KAGVTQTPRYLIKTRGQQVTLSCSPISGHRSVSWYQQTPGQGLQFLFEYFSETQRNKGNFPGRFSGRQFSNSRSEMNVSTLELGDSALYLCASSSGQGDNSPLHFGNGTRLTVT.

This rearrangement joins TRBV18 to TRBJ2-4; 10 bases line up with TRBD1. The CDR3 consists of 15 residues. Per the germline V gene, CDR1 is KGHSH and CDR2 is LQKENI. The J segment lost 0 bases and the V segment lost 5 bases, leaving 1 base of the junction unmatched. The CDR3 loop is CASSGTGVAKNIQYF. The CDR3 nucleotides read TGTGCCAGCTCAGGGACAGGGGTAGCCAAAAACATTCAGTACTTC.

The table lists this clone with a few counts. This chain's CDR3 is CASSLAQGWGYTF. The CDR3 DNA is TGTGCCAGCAGCTTGGCTCAGGGATGGGGCTACACCTTC. The chain is built from TRBV5-4 and TRBJ1-2; tentatively, D is TRBD1 (5 bases). The CDR3 totals 13 residues. CDR1 and CDR2 (germline): SGHNT, YYREEE (reference sequence). Trimming removed 0 bases from V and 8 bases from J, with 11 bases in between. Full variable domain (remainder filled in from reference TRBV5-4 and TRBJ1-2): ETGVTQSPTHLIKTRGQQVTLRCSSQSGHNTVSWYQQALGQGPQFIFQYYREEENGRGNFPPRFSGLQFPNYSSELNVNALELDDSALYLCASSLAQGWGYTFGSGTRLTVV.

The chain carries TRBV5-6 and TRBJ1-2; 12 bases align to TRBD1. The V segment lost 6 bases and the J segment 2 bases; nucleotides outside the gene matches: 8. The CDR3 sequence is 16 residues long. The germline V gene encodes CDR1 SGHDT and CDR2 YYEEEE. CDR3 sequence (DNA): TGTGCCAGCATCTTTCGGGACAGGGGGCCGAACTATGGCTACACCTTC. It specifies CASIFRDRGPNYGYTF.

The chain recombines TRBV7-9 with TRBJ1-1; the D is unclear. The CDR3 consists of 15 residues. Trimming took off 5 bases at V and 4 bases at J, with 17 bases between the two ends. Per the germline V gene, CDR1 is SEHNR and CDR2 is FQNEAQ (reference sequence). The CDR3 DNA reads as TGTGCCAGCAGCCCATCGGGTCCCCCGGGCACTGAAGCTTTCTTT. It yields the protein CASSPSGPPGTEAFF. Looking up the rest from reference TRBV7-9 and TRBJ1-1 gives the full variable domain: DTGVSQNPRHKITKRGQNVTFRCDPISEHNRLYWYRQTLGQGPEFLTYFQNEAQLEKSRLLSDRFSAERPKGSFSTLEIQRTEQGDSAMYLCASSPSGPPGTEAFFGQGTRLTVV.

This sequence joins TRBV7-9 and TRBJ1-5; unclear D gene. V was cut by 5 bases and J by 4 bases, with 21 bases left in between. This CDR3 is 17 amino acids long. Germline V gene lookup returns CDR1 SEHNR and CDR2 FQNEAQ (reference sequence). The CDR3 loop reads CASSTDRGSTRNQPQHF. For the CDR3, the DNA is TGTGCCAGCAGCACAGACCGGGGATCAACACGAAATCAGCCCCAGCATTTT. The full variable domain, in which reference TRBV7-9 and TRBJ1-5 provide the parts outside the CDR3, is DTGVSQNPRHKITKRGQNVTFRCDPISEHNRLYWYRQTLGQGPEFLTYFQNEAQLEKSRLLSDRFSAERPKGSFSTLEIQRTEQGDSAMYLCASSTDRGSTRNQPQHFGDGTRLSIL.

This clone was seen a handful of times. This rearrangement joins TRBV7-2 to TRBJ1-5; 9 bases line up with TRBD1. CDR1 and CDR2 from the germline V gene are SGHTA and FQGNSA. The CDR3 sequence is 16 residues long. V trimming: 8 bases; J trimming: 0 bases; junction bases outside the gene matches: 8. This CDR3 reads CASGTGTSYSNQPQHF. The CDR3 DNA is TGTGCCAGCGGGACAGGGACCAGTTATAGCAATCAGCCCCAGCATTTT.

Comment on this clone: One junction end disagrees with the germline gene, perhaps due to a read error. The chain combines TRBV15 with TRBJ2-5; TRBD2 aligns across 8 bases. Germline CDR1 and CDR2: LNHNV and YYDKDF (reference sequence). The CDR3 has 17 residues. The CDR3 bases are TGTGCCACCAGGAGAGGACGCGGCGGGGGGATCCAAGAGACCCAGTACTTC. Amino acid sequence: CATRRGRGGGIQETQYF. Drawing the rest from reference TRBV15 and TRBJ2-5, the complete variable domain is DAMVIQNPRYQVTQFGKPVTLSCSQTLNHNVMYWYQQKSSQAPKLLFHYYDKDFNNEADTPDNFQSRRPNTSFCFLDIRSPGLGDTAMYLCATRRGRGGGIQETQYFGPGTRLLVL.

This clone has a single count. The V gene is TRBV28, the J gene TRBJ1-5; D might be TRBD1 (6 bases). The CDR3 sequence is 12 residues long. V lost 11 bases, J lost 7 bases, and 15 bases lay in between. Germline loops: CDR1 MDHEN, CDR2 SYDVKM. Here the CDR3 reads CAGRGAGQPQHF. The CDR3 DNA reads TGTGCCGGCCGGGGGGCTGGGCAGCCCCAGCATTTT.